A selection of T cell receptor beta chains follows, all from one sample in a study of metastatic and nonmetastatic thyroid tumors. With MiXCR, TCRdb called clones anew from the PCR reads. The top ten clones hold 2.7% of a sample with more than 20,000 clones, around 18% of them seen once. Sequencing was performed on adjacent normal tissue. These receptors all come from a male donor with papillary thyroid cancer or a benign thyroid nodule (not recorded which). Some clones in this sample may be carry-over from other donors' samples. The CDR3 runs from the conserved cysteine through the conserved F or W. The D gene is left open where the match is weak. A row's size may be missing; if present it is once, few, many or a size class.

V gene	D gene	clone size	J gene	CDR3 protein	CDR3 DNA
TRBV12-3/TRBV12-4	TRBD2	many	TRBJ2-3	CASKPHSSGITDTQYF	TGTGCCAGCAAGCCACATTCTAGCGGAATCACAGATACGCAGTATTTT
TRBV24-1	.	many	TRBJ2-3	CATSGFATNTQYF	TGTGCCACCAGTGGTTTTGCAACCAATACGCAGTATTTT
TRBV30	TRBD1	many	TRBJ1-5	CAWSVRGTGGNQPQHF	TGTGCCTGGAGTGTACGAGGGACAGGCGGCAATCAGCCCCAGCATTTT
TRBV6-1	.	many	TRBJ1-4	CASSLVGSTNEKLFF	TGTGCCAGCTCGTTGGTGGGGTCGACTAATGAAAAACTGTTTTTT
TRBV9	.	.	TRBJ2-1	CASSVGSILALDEQFF	.
TRBV9	TRBD1	many	TRBJ2-1	CASSVRPGQGVNEQFF	TGTGCCAGCAGCGTACGCCCGGGACAGGGGGTTAATGAGCAGTTCTTC
TRBV7-3	.	many	TRBJ1-3	CASSPTLPYRDFSGNTIYF	TGTGCCAGCAGCCCTACCTTACCCTACAGGGACTTCTCTGGAAACACCATATATTTT
TRBV9	.	many	TRBJ2-3	CASSGSGGVSDTQYF	TGTGCCAGCAGCGGCAGCGGTGGGGTGTCAGATACGCAGTATTTT
TRBV11-2	.	medium-sized	TRBJ1-1	CASSLMFAAFF	TGTGCCAGCAGCTTAATGTTTGCAGCTTTCTTT
TRBV6-5	TRBD1	few	TRBJ1-5	CASSYRPGQISNQPQHF	TGTGCCAGCAGTTACAGGCCGGGACAGATTAGCAATCAGCCCCAGCATTTT
TRBV4-1	.	many	TRBJ1-5	CASSQDIRGDQPQHF	TGCGCCAGCAGCCAAGATATAAGGGGGGATCAGCCCCAGCATTTT
TRBV7-2	TRBD2	many	TRBJ2-3	CASSLAPGEGGSSRTQYF	TGTGCCAGCAGCTTAGCCCCGGGGGAGGGCGGGAGTAGTCGGACGCAGTATTTT
TRBV12-3/TRBV12-4	TRBD1	medium-sized	TRBJ1-2	CASSPGQLLYGYTF	TGTGCCAGCAGTCCGGGACAGCTACTCTATGGCTACACCTTC
TRBV10-3	.	medium-sized	TRBJ1-2	CAISGDSNYGYTF	TGTGCCATCAGTGGCGACAGCAACTATGGCTACACCTTC
TRBV11-2	TRBD2	.	TRBJ2-1	CASSPQPSGGAYEQFF	TGTGCAAGCAGCCCACAACCTAGCGGGGGGGCCTATGAGCAGTTCTTC
TRBV6-2/TRBV6-3	.	few	TRBJ2-5	CASSYYGTGGEETQYF	TGTGCCAGCAGTTACTACGGGACTGGCGGAGAAGAGACCCAGTACTTC
TRBV11-1	TRBD2	.	TRBJ2-3	CASSLNAGGPRTDTQYF	TGTGCCAGCAGCTTAAACGCGGGGGGGCCCCGCACAGATACGCAGTATTTT
TRBV7-3	.	many	TRBJ1-1	CASSFPGGEAFF	TGTGCCAGCAGCTTCCCCGGGGGTGAAGCTTTCTTT
TRBV24-1	.	many	TRBJ2-2	CATGGIGTPEQPNTGELFF	TGTGCCACCGGGGGGATAGGCACACCCGAGCAACCGAACACCGGGGAGCTGTTTTTT
TRBV12-3/TRBV12-4	TRBD1	.	TRBJ1-3	CAGSSAGTGGDTIYF	TGTGCCGGCAGTTCTGCCGGGACAGGGGGAGACACCATATATTTT
TRBV10-3	.	many	TRBJ1-4	CAIRSGTSNEKLFF	TGTGCCATCAGGTCCGGGACATCTAATGAAAAACTGTTTTTT
TRBV5-1	.	.	TRBJ1-2	CAGSFINASNYGYTF	TGCGCCGGCAGCTTTATTAATGCTTCTAACTATGGCTACACCTTC
TRBV20-1	TRBD2	many	TRBJ2-1	CSARELKREYREQFF	TGCAGTGCTAGAGAATTAAAGCGGGAGTATCGCGAGCAGTTCTTC
TRBV20-1	.	.	TRBJ2-7	CSAMVNYEQYF	TGCAGTGCTATGGTCAACTACGAGCAGTACTTC
TRBV28	.	many	TRBJ2-7	CASRMGKWEQYF	TGTGCCAGCAGGATGGGGAAGTGGGAGCAATACTTC
TRBV7-3	TRBD2	.	TRBJ2-3	CAGSLGGSRADTQYF	TGTGCCGGCAGCTTAGGCGGGAGCCGCGCAGATACGCAGTATTTT
TRBV11-3	TRBD2	.	TRBJ2-5	CASSGLAGETQYF	TGTGCCAGCAGCGGACTAGCGGGAGAGACCCAGTACTTC
TRBV4-1	.	few	TRBJ2-5	CASSHLLATEKETQYF	TGCGCCAGCAGCCATCTCCTCGCCACGGAAAAAGAGACCCAGTACTTC
TRBV28	TRBD1	many	TRBJ1-1	CASSGQDFLDTEAFF	TGTGCCAGCAGTGGACAGGACTTTTTGGACACTGAAGCTTTCTTT
TRBV24-1	TRBD1	few	TRBJ2-1	CATSDGDREVRDEQFF	TGTGCCACCAGTGATGGGGACAGGGAAGTAAGGGATGAGCAGTTCTTC
TRBV10-3	TRBD1	medium-sized	TRBJ2-7	CATLGQGAYEQYF	TGTGCCACCCTGGGACAGGGGGCCTACGAGCAGTACTTC
TRBV7-2	.	many	TRBJ2-3	CASSSLSRLAGQGDTQYF	TGTGCCAGCAGCTCCCTAAGTCGGCTAGCGGGACAGGGGGATACGCAGTATTTT
TRBV27	TRBD2	many	TRBJ2-2	CASSLSTLAGGHTGELFF	TGTGCCAGCAGTTTATCCACCCTAGCGGGGGGGCACACCGGGGAGCTGTTTTTT
TRBV5-1	.	.	TRBJ2-5	CASSSGVVQDTQYF	TGCGCCAGCAGCTCAGGAGTGGTCCAAGATACCCAGTACTTC
TRBV2	TRBD1	many	TRBJ1-5	CASSAGTGYRQPQHF	TGTGCCAGCAGTGCTGGGACAGGGTATCGTCAGCCCCAGCATTTT
TRBV9	.	many	TRBJ1-1	CASSVGQGYTEAFF	TGTGCCAGCAGCGTAGGGCAGGGTTACACTGAAGCTTTCTTT
TRBV28	.	medium-sized	TRBJ2-7	CASNPDGTYEQYF	TGTGCCAGCAATCCGGACGGAACTTACGAGCAGTACTTC
TRBV7-9	.	many	TRBJ1-4	CASSSVGEKLFF	TGTGCCAGCAGCTCAGTAGGGGAAAAACTGTTTTTT
TRBV12-3/TRBV12-4	.	medium-sized	TRBJ2-1	CASSSSRDGSYNEQFF	TGTGCCAGCAGTTCCTCCCGGGACGGATCCTACAATGAGCAGTTCTTC
TRBV6-1	.	medium-sized	TRBJ2-1	CASSSLTRFNEQFF	TGTGCCAGCAGTTCCCTTACCCGGTTTAATGAGCAGTTCTTC
TRBV7-7	.	many	TRBJ1-3	CASSSGQPGNTIYF	TGTGCTAGCAGCTCCGGACAGCCTGGAAACACCATATATTTT
TRBV7-3	TRBD2	many	TRBJ2-1	CASSSGTRANEQFF	TGTGCCAGCAGCTCCGGGACTAGGGCCAATGAGCAGTTCTTC
TRBV12-3/TRBV12-4	TRBD1	medium-sized	TRBJ2-1	CASSGGQHNEQFF	TGTGCCAGCAGTGGGGGACAGCACAATGAGCAGTTCTTC
TRBV6-1	.	few	TRBJ2-2	CVSSLDRTVSVELFF	TGTGTCAGCAGCCTCGACAGGACAGTGTCCGTGGAGCTGTTTTTT
TRBV6-5	.	medium-sized	TRBJ1-2	CASSYSGGGSLNYGYTF	TGTGCCAGCAGTTACTCCGGGGGGGGCAGCCTTAACTATGGCTACACCTTC
TRBV6-5	TRBD2	medium-sized	TRBJ2-2	CASSYGGTRNTGELFF	TGTGCCAGCAGTTACGGCGGGACTAGGAACACCGGGGAGCTGTTTTTT
TRBV20-1	TRBD1	.	TRBJ2-7	CSGDRESQGRYF	TGCAGTGGTGACAGGGAGTCTCAGGGGCGGTACTTC
TRBV30	.	many	TRBJ1-4	CAWTDRRATKLFF	TGTGCCTGGACAGACAGGCGAGCTACAAAACTGTTTTTT
TRBV2	.	.	TRBJ2-3	CASSETGSSTDTQYF	TGTGCCAGCAGTGAAACAGGGTCCTCCACAGATACGCAGTATTTT
TRBV19	TRBD1	many	TRBJ1-1	CASKGTGGSGSRVEAFF	TGTGCCAGTAAGGGGACAGGGGGCTCGGGTAGTCGGGTTGAAGCTTTCTTT
TRBV6-2/TRBV6-3	TRBD2	few	TRBJ2-1	CASSVGLTSVKDNEQFF	TGTGCCAGCAGCGTGGGTCTAACTAGCGTGAAGGACAATGAGCAGTTCTTC
TRBV6-7	.	few	TRBJ2-6	CARSGAGHSGANVLTF	TGTGCTAGAAGTGGGGCAGGCCACTCTGGGGCTAACGTCCTGACTTTC
TRBV19	TRBD1	many	TRBJ2-1	CASSGGRTGGNGAYNEQFF	TGTGCCAGTAGTGGGGGTAGGACAGGGGGGAACGGGGCGTACAATGAGCAGTTCTTC
TRBV20-1	.	.	TRBJ1-1	CSARSAPNTEAFF	TGCAGTGCTAGAAGTGCTCCGAACACTGAAGCTTTCTTT
TRBV7-7	.	medium-sized	TRBJ2-7	CAIYEQYF	TGTGCTATCTACGAGCAGTACTTC
TRBV11-2	.	many	TRBJ1-1	CASSLESNTEAFF	TGTGCCAGCAGCTTAGAGTCGAACACTGAAGCTTTCTTT
TRBV6-1	.	few	TRBJ2-2	CASIVGGASTGELFF	TGTGCCAGCATAGTAGGGGGGGCAAGCACCGGGGAGCTGTTTTTT